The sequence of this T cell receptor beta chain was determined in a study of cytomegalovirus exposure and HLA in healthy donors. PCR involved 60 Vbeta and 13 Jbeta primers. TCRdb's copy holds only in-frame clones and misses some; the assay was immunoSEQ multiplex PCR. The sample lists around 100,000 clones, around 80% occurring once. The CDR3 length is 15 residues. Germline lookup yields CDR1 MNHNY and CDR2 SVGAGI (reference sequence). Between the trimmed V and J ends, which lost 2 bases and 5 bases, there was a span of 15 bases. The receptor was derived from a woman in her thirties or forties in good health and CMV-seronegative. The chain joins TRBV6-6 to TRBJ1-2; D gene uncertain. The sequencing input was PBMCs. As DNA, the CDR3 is TGTGCCAGCAGTTACGGAGGCGGATCCGGTTATGGCTACACCTTC. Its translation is CASSYGGGSGYGYTF.